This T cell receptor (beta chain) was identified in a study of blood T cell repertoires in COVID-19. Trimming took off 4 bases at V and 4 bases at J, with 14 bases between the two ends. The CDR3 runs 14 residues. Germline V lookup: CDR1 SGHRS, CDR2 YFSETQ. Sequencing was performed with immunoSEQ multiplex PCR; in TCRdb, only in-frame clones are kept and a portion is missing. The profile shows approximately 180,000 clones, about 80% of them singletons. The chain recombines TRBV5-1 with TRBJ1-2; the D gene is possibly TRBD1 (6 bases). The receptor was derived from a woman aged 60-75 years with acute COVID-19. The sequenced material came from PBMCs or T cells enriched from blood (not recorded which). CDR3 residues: CASSLTTGSYGYTF. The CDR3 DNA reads TGCGCCAGCAGCCTTACCACAGGGTCCTATGGCTACACCTTC.